This T cell receptor (beta chain) was recovered during a study of cytomegalovirus exposure and HLA in healthy donors. The study, taken as a whole, reports: DRB1 had the most TCR associations and HLA-C the fewest, a later analysis found, with rates varying by HLA locus. Among donors in an Asian-associated ancestry cluster, a later analysis reportedly found fewer N-insertions than the roughly 650-donor mean.

About this clone itself: The antigen is unknown.

PCR amplification relied on 60 Vbeta primers (plus 13 Jbeta primers). TCRdb keeps only in-frame clones here, not all; method: immunoSEQ multiplex PCR. The profile covers over 150,000 clones, with 75% appearing a single time and over 4.5% taken by the ten largest. There are 15 residues in the CDR3. From germline, CDR1 is SNHLY and CDR2 FYNNEI. V lost 1 base and J lost 6; bases outside the gene matches: 3. The rearrangement joins TRBV2 to TRBJ1-6; 7 bases line up with TRBD1. This TCR was sampled from a male donor in good health and CMV-seronegative. The specimen was PBMCs. Here the CDR3 reads CASSEVQGVNSPLHF. The CDR3 DNA reads TGTGCCAGCAGTGAAGTGCAGGGGGTTAATTCACCCCTCCACTTT. Combining the CDR3 with reference TRBV2 and TRBJ1-6 gives the whole variable domain EPEVTQTPSHQVTQMGQEVILRCVPISNHLYFYWYRQILGQKVEFLVSFYNNEISEKSEIFDDQFSVERPDGSNFTLKIRSTKLEDSAMYFCASSEVQGVNSPLHFGNGTRLTVT.